The clone carrying this T cell receptor beta chain was seen only a few times. Its specificity is unknown. The data are from a study of identical twins. Study conclusions and caveats: It was possible that invariant MAIT and iNKT cells partly confounded the zero-insertion analyses. Twin-shared out-of-frame alpha sequences were enriched for low generation probability. Beta clonotypes that were abundant in cord blood contained fewer insertions, a pattern absent from memory repertoires.

The CDR3 consists of 14 residues. V lost 4 bases and J 4 bases, leaving 11 bases between the germline ends. The germline V gene encodes CDR1 SGHKS and CDR2 YYEKEE (reference sequence). A universal primer site arose from template switching, and cDNA bore unique molecular identifiers. TCRdb called the 5' RACE reads again in MiXCR, with one record for every CDR3 protein. In the table there are 500,000 to 700,000 distinct CDR3 sequences, less than 9% of which are singletons. These data were also filed under a second study, of yellow fever vaccine responses in identical twins.

V gene TRBV5-5 combines with J gene TRBJ1-4; D gene ambiguous. The source of this sequence is a woman aged 18-29 years in good health. The sequencing input was PBMCs. CDR3 loop: CASSTARVNEKLFF. The CDR3 nucleotides read TGTGCCAGCAGCACCGCGAGGGTTAATGAAAAACTGTTTTTT.